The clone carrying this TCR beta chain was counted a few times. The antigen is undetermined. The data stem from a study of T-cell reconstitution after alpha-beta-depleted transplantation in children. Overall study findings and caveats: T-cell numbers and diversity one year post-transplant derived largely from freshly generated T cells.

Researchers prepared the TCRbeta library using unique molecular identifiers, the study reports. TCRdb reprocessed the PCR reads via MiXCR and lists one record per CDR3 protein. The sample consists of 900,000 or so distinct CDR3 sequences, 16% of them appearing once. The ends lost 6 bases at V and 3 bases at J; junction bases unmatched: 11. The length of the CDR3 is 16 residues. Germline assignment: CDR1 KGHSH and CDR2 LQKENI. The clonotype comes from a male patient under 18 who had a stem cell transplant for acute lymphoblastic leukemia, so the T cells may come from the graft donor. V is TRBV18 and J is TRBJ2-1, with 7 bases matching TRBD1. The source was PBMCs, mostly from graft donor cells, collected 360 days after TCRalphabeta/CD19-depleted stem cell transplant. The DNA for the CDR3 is TGTGCCAGCTCGCGGTTCTCCGGGACAGTCTACAATGAGCAGTTCTTC. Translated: CASSRFSGTVYNEQFF.